Each of the 27 T cell receptor beta chains below was sequenced from the same sample in a study of T cell repertoires in cytomegalovirus infection. TCRdb passed the reads through MiXCR, listing each CDR3 protein once. The sample lists around 210,000 distinct CDR3 sequences; 6% to 8% were seen once. The sequencing sample was made of PBMCs. The receptors come from a human donor in good health (CMV status not recorded). Some clones in this sample may be carry-over from other donors' samples.

This clonotype was detected many times. The chain couples TRBV25-1 to TRBJ1-1; D ambiguous. The CDR3 is 11 amino acids. Germline assignment: CDR1 MGHDK and CDR2 SYGVNS. The germline V and J ends were trimmed by 7 bases and 0 bases, with 3 bases remaining between them. CDR3: CASIMNTEAFF. Here the CDR3 DNA reads TGTGCCAGCATAATGAACACTGAAGCTTTCTTT.

Only a few counts were recorded for this clonotype. This rearrangement joins TRBV28 to TRBJ2-1; the D call may be TRBD1 or TRBD2 (5 bases each). This CDR3 has 16 residues. Germline V gene data show CDR1 as MDHEN and CDR2 as SYDVKM. V was clipped by 7 bases and J by 0 bases, with 16 bases between them. The CDR3 coding sequence is TGTGCCAGCATACCATCCGGGGCGGGCTCCTACAATGAGCAGTTCTTC. Amino acid sequence: CASIPSGAGSYNEQFF.

This clonotype appeared many times. The gene calls are TRBV6-2 or TRBV6-3 and TRBJ1-6; TRBD1 is a possible D gene (5 bases). Trimming took 2 bases from V and 2 from J, leaving 13 bases between them. Germline V gene sequence: CDR1 MNHEY, CDR2 SVGEGT. The CDR3 has 17 amino acids. CDR3 region: CASSYTGTEAYNSPLHF. DNA for the CDR3: TGTGCCAGCAGTTACACCGGGACGGAGGCCTATAATTCACCCCTCCACTTT.

Ten or more counts support this clonotype. J is TRBJ2-4 and V is TRBV7-2, with D hard to call. The V gene's germline CDR1 is SGHTA and CDR2 FQGNSA. The CDR3 consists of 16 residues. Trimming left V 1 base short and J 4 bases short, with 14 bases between. CDR3 loop: CASSLVSGPGKNIQYF. Here the CDR3 DNA reads TGTGCCAGCAGCTTAGTTTCCGGACCCGGGAAAAACATTCAGTACTTC. Using reference TRBV7-2 and TRBJ2-4 for the parts outside the CDR3, the full variable domain is GAGVSQSPSNKVTEKGKDVELRCDPISGHTALYWYRQSLGQGLEFLIYFQGNSAPDKSGLPSDRFSAERTGGSVSTLTIQRTQQEDSAVYLCASSLVSGPGKNIQYFGAGTRLSVL.

This clonotype was seen many times. The rearrangement joins TRBV7-6 to TRBJ2-2, with D perhaps matching TRBD2 (7 bases). Trimming shortened V by 5 bases and J by 7 bases, and 14 bases separated the two germline ends. This CDR3 has 14 amino acids. The germline V gene encodes CDR1 SGHVS and CDR2 FNYEAQ. This CDR3 is CASSLGGPNGELFF. The CDR3 DNA follows: TGTGCCAGCAGCCTCGGGGGGCCAAACGGGGAGCTGTTTTTT.

In its sample, this clonotype was seen many times. This chain links TRBV4-3 with TRBJ1-5; 8 bases agree with TRBD1. The V gene end was trimmed by 1 base and the J gene end by 9 bases; junction bases not matched to a gene: 8. The CDR3 is made up of 15 amino acids. In germline, CDR1 is LGHNA, CDR2 YSLEER. The CDR3 nucleotides are TGCGCCAGCAGCCAAGCCACAGGGGGGTTTGGGCCCCAGCATTTT. This encodes CASSQATGGFGPQHF.

This sequence joins TRBV7-3 and TRBJ2-3; 13 bases fit TRBD2. Per the germline V gene, CDR1 is SGHTA and CDR2 is FQGTGA. This CDR3 is built from 16 residues. V was pared by 6 bases and J by 2 bases, with 5 bases of the junction left unmatched. The CDR3 nucleotides are TGTGCCAGCAGTTTGACTAGCGGGGGGTTCACAGATACGCAGTATTTT. Translation gives CASSLTSGGFTDTQYF.

This clonotype came up many times. This sequence joins TRBV12-3 or TRBV12-4 and TRBJ2-3; 7 bases are a match to TRBD2. The length of the CDR3 is 13 residues. V shed 8 bases, J shed 2 bases, and the junction held 4 bases outside the gene matches. CDR3 amino acids: CASGRGYTDTQYF. The CDR3 coding sequence is TGTGCCAGCGGGCGGGGGTACACAGATACGCAGTATTTT.

Notes on this clonotype: Since a much larger clone is just one base distant, this may be a read error. The chain couples TRBV6-1 to TRBJ1-2; a possible D gene is TRBD1 (5 bases). This CDR3 comprises 14 residues. Germline V gene data show CDR1 as MNHNS and CDR2 as SASEGT. CDR3 nucleotides: TGTGCCAGCAGTTACCTAACAGGCGGCTATAGCTACACCTTC. This sequence encodes CASSYLTGGYSYTF.

Many counts were recorded for this clonotype. The chain employs TRBV11-2 and TRBJ2-7; D tentatively reads TRBD1 or TRBD2 (5 bases each). Germline assignment: CDR1 SGHAT and CDR2 FQNNGV. The CDR3 length is 15 residues. Trimming took 2 bases from V and 0 from J, leaving 11 bases between them. The CDR3 region is CASSLTGTPSYEQYF. Written as DNA, the CDR3 is TGTGCCAGCAGCTTAACCGGGACCCCCTCCTACGAGCAGTACTTC. The whole variable domain, remainder taken from reference TRBV11-2 and TRBJ2-7, is EAGVAQSPRYKIIEKRQSVAFWCNPISGHATLYWYQQILGQGPKLLIQFQNNGVVDDSQLPKDRFSAERLKGVDSTLKIQPAKLEDSAVYLCASSLTGTPSYEQYFGPGTRLTVT.

Ten or more counts support this clonotype. The gene calls are TRBV6-5 and TRBJ1-5, with D possibly being TRBD1 (6 bases). The V end lost 0 bases, the J end lost 1 base, and 13 bases lay between the germline ends. CDR3 size: 17 residues. Germline CDR1 and CDR2: MNHEY and SVGAGI. In DNA, the CDR3 is TGTGCCAGCAGTTACTCGATTCGGCAGGGGAGCAATCAGCCCCAGCATTTT. Protein sequence: CASSYSIRQGSNQPQHF.

This clonotype has a count of ten or more. V usage is TRBV7-2 and J usage is TRBJ1-2, with D possibly being TRBD1 (5 bases). The CDR3 is 14 residues long. CDR1 SGHTA and CDR2 FQGNSA come from the germline V gene. Trimming took off 4 bases at V and 4 bases at J, with 13 bases between the two ends. This chain's CDR3 is CASSSRGGGYGYTF. In DNA form, the CDR3 reads TGTGCCAGCAGCTCACGGGGGGGGGGCTATGGCTACACCTTC. Full variable domain (rest looked up from reference TRBV7-2 and TRBJ1-2): GAGVSQSPSNKVTEKGKDVELRCDPISGHTALYWYRQSLGQGLEFLIYFQGNSAPDKSGLPSDRFSAERTGGSVSTLTIQRTQQEDSAVYLCASSSRGGGYGYTFGSGTRLTVV.

This clonotype was detected many times. The rearrangement links TRBV6-1 to TRBJ2-1, with 8 nucleotides matching TRBD2. This CDR3 has 16 residues. CDR1 MNHNS and CDR2 SASEGT come from the germline V gene. Trimming at V came to 0 bases and at J to 7 bases, leaving 8 bases not matched to a gene. The CDR3 region is CASSEAQRGPSNEQFF. In DNA form, the CDR3 reads TGTGCCAGCAGTGAAGCCCAGCGGGGGCCGTCGAATGAGCAGTTCTTC.

This clonotype was counted ten times or more. V gene TRBV7-2 combines with J gene TRBJ1-4; 12 positions match TRBD1. Trimming at V came to 1 base and at J to 0 bases, leaving 9 bases not matched to a gene. CDR1 is SGHTA, CDR2 FQGNSA, per germline. This CDR3 contains 20 residues. CDR3: CASSLVGTGGAGATNEKLFF. CDR3 DNA: TGTGCCAGCAGCTTAGTGGGGACAGGGGGCGCCGGGGCAACTAATGAAAAACTGTTTTTT.

The rearrangement links TRBV15 to TRBJ2-1, with D perhaps matching TRBD1 (5 bases). This CDR3 is built from 15 residues. V was trimmed by 0 bases and J by 9 bases, leaving 15 bases between them. Germline V lookup: CDR1 LNHNV, CDR2 YYDKDF (reference sequence). CDR3 DNA sequence: TGTGCCACCAGCAGAGATCCAGGGTCCCCAAGTGAGCAGTTCTTC. It encodes CATSRDPGSPSEQFF.

The chain is built from TRBV7-2 and TRBJ2-3; 9 bases agree with TRBD2. J lost 1 base, V lost 9 bases, and 17 bases had no gene match. Germline CDR1 SGHTA, CDR2 FQGNSA. The CDR3 length is 18 residues. CDR3 region: CASLRPAGGLGGTDTQYF. CDR3 bases: TGTGCCAGTTTACGTCCAGCGGGAGGCCTCGGGGGCACAGATACGCAGTATTTT.

The chain employs TRBV2 and TRBJ1-6; a weak D match, TRBD1 (5 bases). V was clipped by 0 bases and J by 7 bases, with 10 bases between them. Germline CDR1 SNHLY, CDR2 FYNNEI. The CDR3 is 15 amino acids. The CDR3 coding sequence is TGTGCCAGCAGTGAAGCGAGCGGGGGGAATTCACCCCTCCACTTT. Translating it yields CASSEASGGNSPLHF.

This clonotype appeared many times. This chain joins TRBV7-9 and TRBJ2-7; no clear D gene. The V gene lost 2 bases and the J gene lost 3 bases, with 14 bases spanning the gap. The CDR3 sequence is 15 residues long. The germline gives CDR1 SEHNR, CDR2 FQNEAQ (reference sequence). The CDR3 nucleotides read TGTGCCAGCAGCTTACGCAGGAAGGGCTACTACGAGCAGTACTTC. As protein: CASSLRRKGYYEQYF.

There are many counts of this clonotype. This rearrangement joins TRBV28 to TRBJ1-5; 8 bases are a match to TRBD1. Germline trimming cut 10 bases from V and 4 bases from J; bases unmatched to any gene: 15. CDR3 length equals 16 residues. Germline V CDR1 and CDR2: MDHEN, SYDVKM. CDR3 in amino acids: CATYPKAGGMNQPQHF. The CDR3 DNA is TGTGCCACATACCCGAAGGCAGGGGGCATGAATCAGCCCCAGCATTTT.

This clonotype was observed at least ten times. The rearrangement links TRBV10-3 to TRBJ2-2; possible D gene TRBD1, 5 bases. Germline CDR1 is ENHRY and CDR2 is SYGVKD. The CDR3 contains 16 residues. V was clipped by 2 bases and J by 5 bases, with 15 bases between them. For the CDR3, the DNA is TGTGCCATCAGTGAGGAGAAGGGGCAGCCGACCGGGGAGCTGTTTTTT. Translation: CAISEEKGQPTGELFF.

This clonotype has ten or more counts. This chain links TRBV7-2 with TRBJ1-5, with a weak D call TRBD1 (5 bases). Deletions cut 1 base from V and 6 bases from J, with 10 bases between. This CDR3 has 14 amino acids. CDR1 is SGHTA and CDR2 is FQGNSA in the germline V gene. CDR3 protein: CASSLGWDAQPQHF. In DNA form, the CDR3 reads TGTGCCAGCAGCTTAGGCTGGGACGCTCAGCCCCAGCATTTT.

This clonotype was counted at least ten times. V is TRBV5-4 and J is TRBJ2-1; 9 bases agree with TRBD2. The CDR3 runs to 15 residues. The V and J ends lost 1 base and 5 bases, in that order; junction bases with no gene match: 4. Per germline, CDR1 SGHNT and CDR2 YYREEE (reference sequence). The CDR3 DNA sequence: TGTGCCAGCAGCTTGCTCCAGCGGGGGGACAATGAGCAGTTCTTC. Its translation: CASSLLQRGDNEQFF.

This clonotype was recorded at least ten times. The chain couples TRBV7-2 to TRBJ2-1; 7 nucleotides agree with TRBD2. The CDR3 is 17 amino acids. Germline V gene sequence: CDR1 SGHTA, CDR2 FQGNSA. V dropped 2 bases and J dropped 5; count of bases not matched to a gene: 12. CDR3 loop: CASSLSAASGVNNEQFF. Written as DNA, the CDR3 is TGTGCCAGCAGCTTAAGTGCGGCCAGCGGGGTGAACAATGAGCAGTTCTTC.

This clonotype has more than one count but fewer than ten. V and J are TRBV14 and TRBJ1-5, with a possible D match to TRBD1 (5 bases). The V and J ends lost 5 bases and 9 bases respectively, with 11 bases between them. There are 12 residues in the CDR3. From germline, CDR1 is SGHDN and CDR2 FVKESK. CDR3 amino acids: CASSLGGGPQHF. CDR3 in DNA: TGTGCCAGCAGCTTGGGGGGGGGGCCCCAGCATTTT.

This clonotype was recorded at least ten times. The rearrangement joins TRBV6-6 to TRBJ2-1; 12 bases align to TRBD1. Germline CDR1 MNHNY, CDR2 SVGAGI (reference sequence). The J segment lost 9 bases and the V segment lost 5 bases, leaving 11 bases of the junction unmatched. The CDR3 consists of 16 residues. CDR3 sequence (DNA): TGTGCCAGCAGTAAGACCGGGACAGGGGGCGGGCGTGAGCAGTTCTTC. It specifies CASSKTGTGGGREQFF.

Concerning this clonotype itself: A much larger clonotype is one base distant, so this may be a read error. The rearrangement links TRBV5-1 to TRBJ2-7; tentative D call: TRBD2 (8 bases). This CDR3 has 15 amino acids. Germline V gene data show CDR1 as SGHRS and CDR2 as YFSETQ. CDR3 nucleotides: TGCCCCAGCAGCTTGGATAGCGGGACAGACTCCGAGCAGTACTTC. Protein: CPSSLDSGTDSEQYF.

V gene TRBV20-1 combines with J gene TRBJ2-1; D may be TRBD1 or TRBD2 (5 bases each). In germline, CDR1 is DFQATT, CDR2 SNEGSKA (reference sequence). Trimming left V 1 base short and J 7 bases short, with 17 bases between. There are 15 residues in the CDR3. Here the CDR3 DNA reads TGCAGTGCTAGAGGCCCGCCCGGGGCGGTAAATGAGCAGTTCTTC. Amino acids: CSARGPPGAVNEQFF.